These 9 T cell receptor beta chains share one sample of origin, sequenced in a study of monozygotic twins with inflammatory bowel disease. TCRdb re-called the 5' RACE reads; one entry per CDR3 protein, DNA not given. This repertoire comprises 150,000 to 200,000 distinct CDR3 sequences; its ten largest clones make up approximately 3%. Sequencing was carried out using blood. The receptor source for this set is a human donor with ulcerative colitis or Crohn's disease, or a healthy co-twin of an affected twin (not recorded which).

The genes are TRBV27 and TRBJ2-7; the D call of TRBD2 rests on TCRdb alone, since no DNA is present to check it. Germline V lookup: CDR1 MNHEY, CDR2 SMNVEV (reference sequence). There are 13 residues in the CDR3. The chain's CDR3 is CASSLGAPYEQYF.

V is TRBV12-3 or TRBV12-4 and J is TRBJ1-4. The CDR3 has 15 amino acids. CDR3 loop: CASSFGDSTNEKLFF.

This clonotype is classed as medium-sized by frequency. The V and J genes are TRBV2 and TRBJ2-1; with no DNA, the TCRdb D assignment of TRBD2 cannot be verified. The germline CDR1 and CDR2 sequences are SNHLY and FYNNEI. The CDR3 spans 15 residues. CDR3: CASSVVAGGDNEQFF.

The chain employs TRBV6-5 and TRBJ1-4. This CDR3 has 13 amino acids. Germline CDR1 is MNHEY and CDR2 is SVGAGI. CDR3 residues: CASSYVNYEKLFF.

The chain carries TRBV3-1 and TRBJ2-1; TCRdb picks TRBD2, but there is no DNA to check that call. The germline CDR1 and CDR2 sequences are LGHDT and YNNKEL (reference sequence). This CDR3 region has 12 residues. The CDR3 spells CASSQQEWPEFF.

The V call is TRBV4-1, the J call TRBJ2-3. The CDR3 is made up of 16 amino acids. Germline CDR1 is MGHRA and CDR2 is YSYEKL. The CDR3 protein is CASSPRYFGSTDTQYF.

The V call is TRBV5-1, the J call TRBJ1-3. The germline CDR1 and CDR2 sequences are SGHRS and YFSETQ. The CDR3 is made up of 14 amino acids. CDR3 in amino acids: CASSMDQTGNTIYF.

This sequence joins TRBV18 and TRBJ2-1. Germline V gives CDR1 KGHSH, CDR2 LQKENI. The CDR3 contains 15 residues. The CDR3 spells CASSPLAGDGYEQFF.

The chain couples TRBV7-3 to TRBJ2-3. Germline CDR1 reads SGHTA; CDR2 reads FQGTGA. This CDR3 spans 14 amino acids. The CDR3 sequence is CASSLTAGRDTQYF.